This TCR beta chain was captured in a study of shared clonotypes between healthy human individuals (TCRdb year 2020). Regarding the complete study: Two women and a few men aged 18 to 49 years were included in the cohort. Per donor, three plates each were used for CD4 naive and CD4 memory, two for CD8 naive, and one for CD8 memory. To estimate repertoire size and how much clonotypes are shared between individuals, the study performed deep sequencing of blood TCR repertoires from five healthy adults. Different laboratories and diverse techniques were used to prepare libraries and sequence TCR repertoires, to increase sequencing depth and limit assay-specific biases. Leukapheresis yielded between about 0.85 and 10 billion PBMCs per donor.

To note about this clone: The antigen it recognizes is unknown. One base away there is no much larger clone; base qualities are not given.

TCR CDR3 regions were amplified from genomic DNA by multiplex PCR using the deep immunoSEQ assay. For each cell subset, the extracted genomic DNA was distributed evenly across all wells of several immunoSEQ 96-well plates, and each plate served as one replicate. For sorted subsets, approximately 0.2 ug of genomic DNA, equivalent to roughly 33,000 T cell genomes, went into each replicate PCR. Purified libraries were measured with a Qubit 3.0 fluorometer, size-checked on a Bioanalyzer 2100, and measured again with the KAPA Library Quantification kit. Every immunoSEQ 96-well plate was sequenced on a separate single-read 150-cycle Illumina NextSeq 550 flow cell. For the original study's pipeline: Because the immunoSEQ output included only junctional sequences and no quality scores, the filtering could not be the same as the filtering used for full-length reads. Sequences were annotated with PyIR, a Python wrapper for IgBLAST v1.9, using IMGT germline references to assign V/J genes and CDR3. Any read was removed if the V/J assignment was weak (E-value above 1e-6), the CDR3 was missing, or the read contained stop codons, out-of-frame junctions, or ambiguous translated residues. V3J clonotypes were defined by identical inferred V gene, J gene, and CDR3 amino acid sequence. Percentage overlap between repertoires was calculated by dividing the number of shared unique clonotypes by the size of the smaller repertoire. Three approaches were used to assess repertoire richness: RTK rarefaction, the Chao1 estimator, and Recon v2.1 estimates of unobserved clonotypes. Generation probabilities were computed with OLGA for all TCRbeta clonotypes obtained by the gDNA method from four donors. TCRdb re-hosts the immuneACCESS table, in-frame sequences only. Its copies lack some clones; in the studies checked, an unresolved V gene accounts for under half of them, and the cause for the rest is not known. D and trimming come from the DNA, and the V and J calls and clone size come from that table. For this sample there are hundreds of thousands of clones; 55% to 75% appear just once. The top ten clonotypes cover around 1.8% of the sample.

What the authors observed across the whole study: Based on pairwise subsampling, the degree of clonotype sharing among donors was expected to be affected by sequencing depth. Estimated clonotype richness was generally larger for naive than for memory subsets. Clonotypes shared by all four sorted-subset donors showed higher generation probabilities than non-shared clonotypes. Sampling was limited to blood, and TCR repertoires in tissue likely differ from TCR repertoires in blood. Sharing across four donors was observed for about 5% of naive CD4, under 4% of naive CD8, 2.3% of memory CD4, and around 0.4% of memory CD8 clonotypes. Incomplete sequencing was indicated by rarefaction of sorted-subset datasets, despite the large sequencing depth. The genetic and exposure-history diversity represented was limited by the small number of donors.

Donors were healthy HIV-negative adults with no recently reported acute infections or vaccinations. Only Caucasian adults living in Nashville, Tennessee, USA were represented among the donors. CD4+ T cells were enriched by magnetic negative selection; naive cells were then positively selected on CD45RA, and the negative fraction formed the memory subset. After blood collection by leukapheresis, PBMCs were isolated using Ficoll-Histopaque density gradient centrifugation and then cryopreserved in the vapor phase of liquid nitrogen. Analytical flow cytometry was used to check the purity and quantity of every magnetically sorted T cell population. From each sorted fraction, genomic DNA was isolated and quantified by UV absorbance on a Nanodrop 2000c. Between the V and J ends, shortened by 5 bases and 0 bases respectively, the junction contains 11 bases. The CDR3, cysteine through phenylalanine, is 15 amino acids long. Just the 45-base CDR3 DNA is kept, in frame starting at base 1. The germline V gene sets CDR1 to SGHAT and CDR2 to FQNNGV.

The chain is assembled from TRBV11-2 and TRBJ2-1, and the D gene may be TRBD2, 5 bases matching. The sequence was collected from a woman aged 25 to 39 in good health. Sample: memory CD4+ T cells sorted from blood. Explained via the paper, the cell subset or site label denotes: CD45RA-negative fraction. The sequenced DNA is TGTGCCAGCAGCGGAGGCTTGTTCTCCTACAATGAGCAGTTCTTC. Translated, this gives CASSGGLFSYNEQFF.